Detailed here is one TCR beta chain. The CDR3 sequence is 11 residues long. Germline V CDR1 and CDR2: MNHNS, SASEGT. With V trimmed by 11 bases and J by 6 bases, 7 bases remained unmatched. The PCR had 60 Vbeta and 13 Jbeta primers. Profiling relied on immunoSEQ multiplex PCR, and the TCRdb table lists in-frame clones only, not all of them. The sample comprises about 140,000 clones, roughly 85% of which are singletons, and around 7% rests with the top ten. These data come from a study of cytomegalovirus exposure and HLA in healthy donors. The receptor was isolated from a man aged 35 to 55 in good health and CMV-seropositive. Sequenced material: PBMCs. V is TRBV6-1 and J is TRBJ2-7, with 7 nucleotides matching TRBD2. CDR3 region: CAWGGGFEQYF. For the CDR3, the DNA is TGTGCCTGGGGGGGAGGGTTCGAGCAGTACTTC.